These 26 T cell receptor beta chains were sequenced from one sample in a study of CD8 T cells in Susac syndrome. With random hexamers, reverse transcription was performed on about 0.5 to 1 ug of RNA. TCRdb fed the immunoSEQ multiplex PCR reads into MiXCR, producing one record per CDR3 protein. The sample records roughly 160,000 distinct CDR3 sequences, around 95% being singletons. Sequencing was carried out using CD4+ T cells from PBMCs. The receptors were gathered from a human donor in good health.

This chain connects TRBV30 to TRBJ2-3; 8 nucleotides line up with TRBD2. Per germline, CDR1 GTSNPN and CDR2 SVGIG (reference sequence). With V trimmed by 7 bases and J by 1 base, 10 bases remained unmatched. This CDR3 region has 15 residues. The CDR3 region has the DNA TGTGCCTCCCCCCGGGCGGGGGGTCGCACAGATACGCAGTATTTT. Amino acids: CASPRAGGRTDTQYF.

The rearrangement links TRBV3-1 to TRBJ1-2; the D is unclear. Germline lookup yields CDR1 LGHDT and CDR2 YNNKEL (reference sequence). V gave up 0 bases and J gave up 7 bases, with 6 bases separating them. The CDR3 runs 12 residues. The DNA for the CDR3 is TGTGCCAGCAGCCAAGATTACGGTGGCTACACCTTC. Residues: CASSQDYGGYTF.

This clonotype appeared once. This chain connects TRBV18 to TRBJ2-1; 11 bases fit TRBD2. V was pared by 1 base and J by 8 bases, with 7 bases of the junction left unmatched. Germline V gene lookup returns CDR1 KGHSH and CDR2 LQKENI. The CDR3 is 16 amino acids. CDR3 nucleotides: TGTGCCAGCTCACCACTAGCGGGGGGGCCTTCGGATGAGCAGTTCTTC. Protein: CASSPLAGGPSDEQFF.

This clonotype was detected once. The rearrangement uses TRBV20-1 and TRBJ1-5, with a weak D call TRBD1 (5 bases). The germline CDR1 and CDR2 sequences are DFQATT and SNEGSKA (reference sequence). The V gene lost 5 bases and the J gene lost 5 bases, with 13 bases spanning the gap. The CDR3 spans 13 residues. In DNA form, the CDR3 reads TGCAGTGCTCTCGGGACTCCGGATCAGCCCCAGCATTTT. It encodes CSALGTPDQPQHF.

The chain joins TRBV29-1 to TRBJ1-2; possible D gene TRBD1, 6 bases. The V and J ends lost 7 bases and 0 bases respectively, with 18 bases between them. The CDR3 has 15 residues. Germline-derived CDR1 and CDR2 are SQVTM and ANQGSEA. The CDR3 region is CSASRGQSPNYGYTF. The CDR3 coding sequence is TGCAGCGCTTCCCGAGGACAGAGCCCTAACTATGGCTACACCTTC.

This chain links TRBV9 with TRBJ1-1, with D possibly TRBD1 on 5 matching bases. The V end lost 6 bases, the J end lost 1 base, and 16 bases lay between the germline ends. The CDR3 is made up of 15 amino acids. Germline V gives CDR1 SGDLS, CDR2 YYNGEE. For the CDR3, the DNA is TGTGCCAGCACCGAAGGGGCAGATAAGAACACTGAAGCTTTCTTT. Translating it yields CASTEGADKNTEAFF.

The chain uses TRBV4-1 and TRBJ2-6; possibly TRBD1 for D (6 bases). Trimming pared 5 bases from V and 0 bases from J, leaving 14 bases between. The CDR3 totals 17 residues. CDR1 and CDR2 (germline): MGHRA, YSYEKL. DNA of the CDR3: TGCGCCAGCAGCTCGGTGACAGGCGGCTCTGGGGCCAACGTCCTGACTTTC. This codes for CASSSVTGGSGANVLTF.

The rearrangement links TRBV5-1 to TRBJ1-1, with D unclear. The germline V gene encodes CDR1 SGHRS and CDR2 YFSETQ. Trimming removed 1 base at V and 1 base at J, with 11 bases between. There are 15 residues in the CDR3. The CDR3 bases are TGCGCCAGCAGCTTGTACGAGACATCGAACACTGAAGCTTTCTTT. Translating it yields CASSLYETSNTEAFF.

The chain recombines TRBV29-1 with TRBJ2-1; D ambiguous. The ends were cut back, 7 bases at V and 7 bases at J, with 20 bases in the middle. Looked up from germline, CDR1 is SQVTM and CDR2 is ANQGSEA. CDR3 size: 14 residues. CDR3 loop: CSAALGGAGNEQFF. DNA for the CDR3: TGCAGCGCCGCTCTCGGCGGAGCCGGGAATGAGCAGTTCTTC.

The J gene is TRBJ1-1, the V gene TRBV24-1, with D hard to call. The CDR3 runs to 15 residues. The V and J ends lost 2 bases and 1 base respectively, with 10 bases between them. The germline V gene encodes CDR1 KGHDR and CDR2 SFDVKD. The CDR3 DNA is TGTGCCACCAGTGATTCCAGGACCGGGAACACTGAAGCTTTCTTT. The encoded protein is CATSDSRTGNTEAFF.

The chain uses TRBV25-1 and TRBJ1-6; D call uncertain. The ends were cut back, 4 bases at V and 10 bases at J, with 8 bases in the middle. The V gene's germline CDR1 is MGHDK and CDR2 SYGVNS. The CDR3 length is 12 residues. This CDR3 reads CASSGLLSPLHF. The CDR3 DNA reads TGTGCCAGCAGTGGGCTTTTATCACCCCTCCACTTT.

The chain carries TRBV20-1 and TRBJ1-1; 7 bases agree with TRBD1. The germline V gene encodes CDR1 DFQATT and CDR2 SNEGSKA (reference sequence). The CDR3 consists of 13 residues. Trimming took 5 bases from V and 1 from J; bases not matched to a gene: 4. The CDR3 sequence: CSAGGQRNTEAFF. CDR3 DNA sequence: TGCAGTGCTGGGGGACAGAGGAACACTGAAGCTTTCTTT.

The chain uses TRBV7-2 and TRBJ2-5; perhaps TRBD1 as D (5 bases). V was trimmed by 4 bases and J by 2 bases, leaving 14 bases between them. CDR3 length equals 15 residues. Germline assignment: CDR1 SGHTA and CDR2 FQGNSA. The CDR3 coding sequence is TGTGCCAGCAGCTCCCGACAACCAGGGCAAGAGACCCAGTACTTC. This encodes CASSSRQPGQETQYF.

The chain couples TRBV15 to TRBJ2-7; D unclear. Germline-derived CDR1 and CDR2 are LNHNV and YYDKDF (reference sequence). The CDR3 contains 14 residues. V was shortened by 0 bases and J by 2 bases, with 8 bases between the two germline ends. The chain's CDR3 is CATSRESTAYEQYF. The CDR3 nucleotides are TGTGCCACCAGCAGAGAATCCACAGCCTACGAGCAGTACTTC.

The rearrangement links TRBV12-3 or TRBV12-4 to TRBJ2-1; D is unclear. The V end lost 4 bases, the J end lost 8 bases, and 6 bases lay between the germline ends. This CDR3 is built from 11 residues. The CDR3 DNA sequence: TGTGCCAGCAGTTCTGTCGATGAGCAGTTCTTC. It translates to CASSSVDEQFF.

CDR3 loop: CATSRVEDTQETQYF. The CDR3 nucleotides are TGTGCCACCAGCAGAGTGGAGGACACCCAAGAGACCCAGTACTTC. The chain has TRBV15 and TRBJ2-5, with D perhaps given as TRBD1 or TRBD2 (5 bases each). This CDR3 comprises 15 residues. The germline V and J ends were trimmed by 1 base and 1 base, with 10 bases remaining between them. CDR1 is LNHNV and CDR2 is YYDKDF in the germline V gene (reference sequence).

The chain combines TRBV11-1 with TRBJ1-2; D remains ambiguous. The CDR3 loop spans 15 amino acids. Germline CDR1 and CDR2: SGHAT and FQDESV (reference sequence). The V end lost 6 bases, the J end lost 5 bases, and 19 bases lay between the germline ends. CDR3 residues: CASSLRPGVTYGYTF. The CDR3, as DNA: TGTGCCAGCAGTTTAAGGCCGGGCGTAACATATGGCTACACCTTC.

CDR3 nucleotide sequence: TGTGCCAGCAGCCTTATGGCAGGGAAAGAGACCCAGTACTTC. It codes for CASSLMAGKETQYF. This chain joins TRBV7-2 and TRBJ2-5; tentative D call: TRBD1 (5 bases). CDR1 is SGHTA, CDR2 FQGNSA, per germline. Between the trimmed V and J ends, which lost 5 bases and 3 bases, there was a span of 13 bases. The CDR3 length is 14 residues.

This chain uses TRBV29-1 with TRBJ1-2, with D unclear. The CDR3 is made up of 12 amino acids. Germline CDR1 reads SQVTM; CDR2 reads ANQGSEA. Between the trimmed V and J ends, which lost 7 bases and 4 bases, there was a span of 13 bases. In DNA form, the CDR3 reads TGCAGCGCCGAGAGCAGTGGCTATGGCTACACCTTC. Translation: CSAESSGYGYTF.

The V call is TRBV30, the J call TRBJ2-3, with TRBD2 matching 9 bases. J gave up 4 bases and V 1 base, and 3 bases lay outside the gene matches. CDR1 and CDR2 (germline): GTSNPN, SVGIG (reference sequence). The CDR3 length is 14 residues. In DNA form, the CDR3 reads TGTGCCTGGAGTGGACTAGCGGAGGCAGATACGCAGTATTTT. As protein: CAWSGLAEADTQYF.

The chain combines TRBV5-1 with TRBJ2-7; tentatively, D is TRBD1 (5 bases). The CDR3 runs 13 residues. V shed 3 bases and J shed 0 bases, with 7 bases lying between them. In germline, CDR1 is SGHRS, CDR2 YFSETQ. The CDR3 DNA is TGCGCCAGCAGCTATGACAGCTCCTACGAGCAGTACTTC. This codes for CASSYDSSYEQYF.

V gene TRBV20-1 combines with J gene TRBJ1-6; TRBD1 matches 8 bases. CDR3 length equals 13 residues. The V and J ends lost 4 bases and 8 bases, in that order; junction bases with no gene match: 4. The germline V gene encodes CDR1 DFQATT and CDR2 SNEGSKA (reference sequence). This chain's CDR3 is CSATGQGYSPLHF. The DNA for the CDR3 is TGCAGTGCTACCGGACAGGGTTATTCACCCCTCCACTTT.

J is TRBJ2-3 and V is TRBV30; a weak D match, TRBD2 (7 bases). V was shortened by 1 base and J by 0 bases, with 8 bases between the two germline ends. The germline CDR1 and CDR2 sequences are GTSNPN and SVGIG (reference sequence). CDR3 size: 14 residues. The CDR3 DNA is TGTGCCTGGAGTGCGGGGGGCAGCACAGATACGCAGTATTTT. Amino acids: CAWSAGGSTDTQYF.

The chain joins TRBV20-1 to TRBJ2-1; no firm D call. Trimming shortened V by 6 bases and J by 1 base, and 16 bases separated the two germline ends. This CDR3 region has 15 residues. Germline V gene sequence: CDR1 DFQATT, CDR2 SNEGSKA (reference sequence). CDR3 in amino acids: CSAHDLAFSYNEQFF. The CDR3 DNA reads TGCAGTGCCCACGACTTGGCGTTTTCCTACAATGAGCAGTTCTTC.

A single count supports this clonotype. The chain links TRBV2 to TRBJ1-1, with 7 bases identical to TRBD1. Trimming removed 7 bases from V and 1 base from J; junction bases left unmatched: 3. This CDR3 is 13 amino acids long. The germline V gene has CDR1 SNHLY and CDR2 FYNNEI. This CDR3 is CASIRTGNTEAFF. As DNA, the CDR3 is TGTGCCAGCATTAGGACAGGGAACACTGAAGCTTTCTTT.

The CDR3 protein is CASSQIQENYEQYF. The CDR3 bases are TGTGCCAGCAGCCAAATACAGGAGAACTACGAGCAGTACTTC. This chain links TRBV3-1 with TRBJ2-7, with D possibly being TRBD1 (5 bases). The germline CDR1 and CDR2 sequences are LGHDT and YNNKEL (reference sequence). V lost 2 bases to trimming and J lost 3 bases, with 11 bases between them. The CDR3 covers 14 residues.